A selection of T cell receptor beta chains follows, all from one sample in a study of T cells in Graves' hyperthyroidism and ophthalmopathy. TCRdb re-called the multiplex PCR reads with MiXCR, one entry per CDR3 protein. This table has 400,000 to 500,000 distinct CDR3 sequences, roughly 15% appearing once. The sample was blood. The receptors here all came from a man younger than 30 with Graves' ophthalmopathy. Each CDR3 is given with its conserved first and last residue. A D gene is named only where the DNA matches it firmly. Some rows have no size entry. The others give once, few or many, or a class for an expanded clone.

TRBJ2-5 TRBV6-2/TRBV6-3 . 17 many TGTGCCAGCAGTTACGGACGACCGGGACTGAGCCAAGAGACCCAGTACTTC CASSYGRPGLSQETQYF
TRBJ1-2 TRBV4-1 . 16 . TGCGCCAGCAGCCAAGACCCTTTGCCAGCCGGTGATGGCTACACCTTC CASSQDPLPAGDGYTF
TRBJ2-4 TRBV20-1 TRBD1 14 few TGCAGTGCCCCTTATCCGGGACAGGGGAACATTCAGTACTTC CSAPYPGQGNIQYF
TRBJ1-5 TRBV6-2/TRBV6-3 . 13 many TGTGCCAGCAGTTACGGGGGCGGTCAGCCCCAGCATTTT CASSYGGGQPQHF
TRBJ1-1 TRBV28 . 16 . TGTGCCAGCAGTCCAGGACGGCGGGGCTCGAACACTGAAGCTTTCTTT CASSPGRRGSNTEAFF
TRBJ2-1 TRBV29-1 . 13 many TGCAGCGTTGACGTCAGCACCTACAATGAGCAGTTCTTC CSVDVSTYNEQFF
TRBJ1-6 TRBV30 . 15 many TGTGCCTGGTCCGGCGGTACGGGGAGTAATTCACCCCTCCACTTT CAWSGGTGSNSPLHF
TRBJ2-5 TRBV6-8 TRBD1 17 many TGTGCCAGCAGTTTTGGGCCTGACAGGGCCAATAGGGAGACCCAGTACTTC CASSFGPDRANRETQYF
TRBJ2-7 TRBV6-1 . 15 few TGTGCCAGCGAGCCCTACGGGGATAGCACCTACGAGCAGTACTTC CASEPYGDSTYEQYF
TRBJ2-5 TRBV7-6 TRBD2 14 . TGTGCCAGCAGCTTAAGACTAGCGGAAGAGACCCAGTACTTC CASSLRLAEETQYF
TRBJ2-7 TRBV29-1 . 12 few TGCAGCGTTGATTTGGGCAGCTACGAGCAGTACTTC CSVDLGSYEQYF
TRBJ2-7 TRBV2 . 14 few TGTGCCAGCAGTGTCCAGGTAGGGTCCTACGAGCAGTACTTC CASSVQVGSYEQYF